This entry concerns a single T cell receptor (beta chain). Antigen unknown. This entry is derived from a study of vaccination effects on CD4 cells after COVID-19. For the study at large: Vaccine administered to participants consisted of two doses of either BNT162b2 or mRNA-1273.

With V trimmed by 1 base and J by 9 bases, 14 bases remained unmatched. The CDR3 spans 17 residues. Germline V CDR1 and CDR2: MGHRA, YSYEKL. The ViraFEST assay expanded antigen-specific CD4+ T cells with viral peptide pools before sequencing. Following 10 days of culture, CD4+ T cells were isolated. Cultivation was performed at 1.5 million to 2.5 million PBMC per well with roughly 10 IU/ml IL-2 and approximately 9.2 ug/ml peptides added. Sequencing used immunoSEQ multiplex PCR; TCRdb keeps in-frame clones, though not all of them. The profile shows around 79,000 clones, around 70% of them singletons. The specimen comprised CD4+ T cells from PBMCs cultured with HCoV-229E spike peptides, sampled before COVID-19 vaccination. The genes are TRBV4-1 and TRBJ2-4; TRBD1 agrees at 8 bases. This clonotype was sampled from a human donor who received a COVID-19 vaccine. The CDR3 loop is CASSQAGGQGLESIQYF. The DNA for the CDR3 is TGCGCCAGCAGCCAAGCGGGTGGACAGGGTCTAGAGAGCATTCAGTACTTC.